This entry features one TCR beta chain sequence. Its antigen is unidentified. The sample comes from a study of T-cell memory formation after mild COVID-19. Findings of the study overall: The CD4+ clones that contracted clustered mainly within CM and EM, and the CD8+ clones concentrated in EMRA. There was no confirmation that second-wave clones peaking on day 37 were SARS-CoV-2 specific.

TCRdb ran MiXCR on the 5' RACE reads and lists one entry per CDR3 protein. The sample records hundreds of thousands of distinct CDR3 sequences, around 28% being singletons. The sequence derives from an adult woman who had mild COVID-19 (a few samples of this study predate the infection). Cell type and time point are not known. The sequencing sample was made of PBMCs or a T cell subset sorted from them (not recorded which).

CDR3 loop: CASSYLALGRAYEQYF. The CDR3 nucleotides are TGTGCCAGCAGTTACCTCGCCCTGGGGCGCGCCTACGAGCAGTACTTC. V is TRBV6-6 and J is TRBJ2-7; tentatively, D is TRBD1 (5 bases). Germline V gene lookup returns CDR1 MNHNY and CDR2 SVGAGI (reference sequence). The CDR3 covers 16 residues. V was clipped by 2 bases and J by 2 bases, with 16 bases between them.